The entry below gives a single T cell receptor beta chain sequence along with its context. The junction differs from germline at one of its ends, possibly a read error. This sample stems from a study of T cells in Graves' hyperthyroidism and ophthalmopathy. A NOSPECS grade of at least 4, a Clinical Activity Score of at least 3 and duration under 3 months were recorded in ophthalmopathy patients. RNA transcripts yielded amplified TCR beta CDR3 regions. The HTBI set primed first-round TCR CDR3 RT-PCR. TCRdb re-called the multiplex PCR reads with MiXCR, one entry per CDR3 protein. Found here are some 570,000 distinct CDR3 sequences, roughly 17% of them singletons; the top ten hold approximately 15%. Input material: blood. The sequence came from a woman aged 18-35 years with Graves' ophthalmopathy.

The CDR3 loop reads CVSSLGSGAGDNEQFF. DNA of the CDR3: TGCGTCAGCAGCTTGGGTAGCGGGGCTGGAGACAATGAGCAGTTCTTC. This chain connects TRBV5-1 to TRBJ2-1, with 8 bases fitting TRBD2. Germline CDR1 SGHRS, CDR2 YFSETQ. This CDR3 contains 16 residues.